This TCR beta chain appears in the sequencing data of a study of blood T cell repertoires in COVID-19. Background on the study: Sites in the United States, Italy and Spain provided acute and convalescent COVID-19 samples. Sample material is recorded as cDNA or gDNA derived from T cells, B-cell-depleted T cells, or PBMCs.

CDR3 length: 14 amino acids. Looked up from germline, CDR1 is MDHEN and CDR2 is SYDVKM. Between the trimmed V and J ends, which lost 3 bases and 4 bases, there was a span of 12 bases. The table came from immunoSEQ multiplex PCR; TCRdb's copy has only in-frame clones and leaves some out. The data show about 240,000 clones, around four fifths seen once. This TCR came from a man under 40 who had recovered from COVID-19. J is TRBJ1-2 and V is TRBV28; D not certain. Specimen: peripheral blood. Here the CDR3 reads CASSLGSNTYGYTF. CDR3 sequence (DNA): TGTGCCAGCAGTTTGGGCAGTAATACCTATGGCTACACCTTC.